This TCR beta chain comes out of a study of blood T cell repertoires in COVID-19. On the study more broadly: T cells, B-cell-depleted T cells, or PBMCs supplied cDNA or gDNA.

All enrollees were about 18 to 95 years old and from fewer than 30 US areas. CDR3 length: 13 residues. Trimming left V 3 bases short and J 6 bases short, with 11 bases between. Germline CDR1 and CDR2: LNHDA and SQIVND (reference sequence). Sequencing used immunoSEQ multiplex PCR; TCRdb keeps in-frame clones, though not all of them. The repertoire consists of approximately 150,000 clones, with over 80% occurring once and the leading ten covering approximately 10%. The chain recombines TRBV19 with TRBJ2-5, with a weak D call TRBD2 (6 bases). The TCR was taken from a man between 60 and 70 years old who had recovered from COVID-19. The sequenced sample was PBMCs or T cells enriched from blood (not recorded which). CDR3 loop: CASSISSDKTQYF. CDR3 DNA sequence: TGTGCCAGTAGTATTTCTAGCGACAAGACCCAGTACTTC.